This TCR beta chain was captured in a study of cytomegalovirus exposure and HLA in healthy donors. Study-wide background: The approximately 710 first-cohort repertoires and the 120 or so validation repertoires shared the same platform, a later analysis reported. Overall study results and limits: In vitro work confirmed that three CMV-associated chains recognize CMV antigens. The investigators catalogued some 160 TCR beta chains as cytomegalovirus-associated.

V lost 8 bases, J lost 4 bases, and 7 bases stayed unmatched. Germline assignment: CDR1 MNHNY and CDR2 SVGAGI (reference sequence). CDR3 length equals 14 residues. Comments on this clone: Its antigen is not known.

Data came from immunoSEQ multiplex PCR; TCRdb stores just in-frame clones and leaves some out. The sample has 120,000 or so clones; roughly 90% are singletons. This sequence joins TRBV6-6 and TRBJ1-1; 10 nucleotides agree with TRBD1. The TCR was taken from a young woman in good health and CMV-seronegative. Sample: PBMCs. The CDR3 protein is CASSTWTGGTEAFF. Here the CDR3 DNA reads TGTGCCAGCTCTACTTGGACAGGGGGCACTGAAGCTTTCTTT.